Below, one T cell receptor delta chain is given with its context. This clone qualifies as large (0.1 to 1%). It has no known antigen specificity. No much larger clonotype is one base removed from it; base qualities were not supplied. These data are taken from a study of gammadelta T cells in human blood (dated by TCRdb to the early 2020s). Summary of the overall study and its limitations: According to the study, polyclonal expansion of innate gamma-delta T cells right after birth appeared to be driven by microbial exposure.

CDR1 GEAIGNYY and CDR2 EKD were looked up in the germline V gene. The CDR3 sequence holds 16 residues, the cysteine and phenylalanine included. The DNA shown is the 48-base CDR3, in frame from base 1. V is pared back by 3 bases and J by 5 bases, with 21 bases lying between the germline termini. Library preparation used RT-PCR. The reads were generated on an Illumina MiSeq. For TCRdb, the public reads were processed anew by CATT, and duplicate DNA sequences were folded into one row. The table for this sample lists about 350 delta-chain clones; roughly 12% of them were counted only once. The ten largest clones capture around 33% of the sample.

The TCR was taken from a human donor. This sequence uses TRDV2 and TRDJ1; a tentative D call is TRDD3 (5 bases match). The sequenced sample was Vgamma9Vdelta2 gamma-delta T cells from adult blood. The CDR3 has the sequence CACDQLGGTVRDKLIF. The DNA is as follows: TGTGCCTGTGACCAGCTAGGGGGTACGGTAAGGGATAAACTCATCTTT.